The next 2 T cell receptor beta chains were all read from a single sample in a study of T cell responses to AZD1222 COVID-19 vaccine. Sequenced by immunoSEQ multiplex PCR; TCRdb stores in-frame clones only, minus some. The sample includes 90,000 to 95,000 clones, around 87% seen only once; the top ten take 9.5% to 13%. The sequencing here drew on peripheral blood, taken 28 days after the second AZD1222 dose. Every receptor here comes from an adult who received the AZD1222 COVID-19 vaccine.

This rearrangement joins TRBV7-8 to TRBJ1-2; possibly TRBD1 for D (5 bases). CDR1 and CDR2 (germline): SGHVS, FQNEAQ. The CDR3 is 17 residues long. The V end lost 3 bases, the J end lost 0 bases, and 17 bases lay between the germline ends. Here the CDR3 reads CASSFQGAFSSNYGYTF. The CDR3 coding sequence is TGTGCCAGCAGCTTTCAAGGGGCCTTCTCCTCTAACTATGGCTACACCTTC. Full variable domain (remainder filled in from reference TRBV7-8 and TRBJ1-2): GAGVSQSPRYKVAKRGQDVALRCDPISGHVSLFWYQQALGQGPEFLTYFQNEAQLDKSGLPSDRFFAERPEGSVSTLKIQRTQQEDSAVYLCASSFQGAFSSNYGYTFGSGTRLTVV.

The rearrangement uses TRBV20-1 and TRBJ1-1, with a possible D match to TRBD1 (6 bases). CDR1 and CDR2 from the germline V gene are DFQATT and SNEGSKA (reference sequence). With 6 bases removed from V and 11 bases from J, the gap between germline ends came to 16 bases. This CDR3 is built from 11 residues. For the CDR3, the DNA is TGCAGTGCCCTGGCGGGGGCTTCGGCTTTCTTT. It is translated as CSALAGASAFF.